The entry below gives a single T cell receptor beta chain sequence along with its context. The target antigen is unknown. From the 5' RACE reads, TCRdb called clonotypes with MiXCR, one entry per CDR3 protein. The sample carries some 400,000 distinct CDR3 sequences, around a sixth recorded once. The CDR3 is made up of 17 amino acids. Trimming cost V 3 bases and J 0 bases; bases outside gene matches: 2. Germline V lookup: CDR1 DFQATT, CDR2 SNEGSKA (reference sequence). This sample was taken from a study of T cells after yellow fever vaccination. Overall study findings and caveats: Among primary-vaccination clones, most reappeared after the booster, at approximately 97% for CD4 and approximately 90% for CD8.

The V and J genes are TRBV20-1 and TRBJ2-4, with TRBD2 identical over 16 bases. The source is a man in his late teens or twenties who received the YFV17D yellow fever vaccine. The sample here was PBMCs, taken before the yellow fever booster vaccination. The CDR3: CSARGLAGGSAKNIQYF. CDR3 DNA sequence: TGCAGTGCTAGGGGACTAGCGGGGGGGTCAGCCAAAAACATTCAGTACTTC.